This TCR beta chain was documented in a study of blood T cell repertoires in COVID-19. Study in general: Acute and convalescent COVID-19 specimens originated in the United States, Italy and Spain. PBMCs, B-cell-depleted T cells, or T cells were the source of the cDNA or gDNA that made up the material.

This CDR3 has 17 residues. Germline CDR1 reads SGHRS; CDR2 reads YFSETQ. Unmatched junction bases numbered 11, after V lost 0 bases and J lost 6 bases. Profiled with immunoSEQ multiplex PCR; TCRdb holds only in-frame clones, not every one. The sample includes about 370,000 clones, 70% to 90% of them seen just once. The Seattle site enrolled patients during active infection and followed them longitudinally. The sequenced sample was peripheral blood. The clonotype comes from a woman under 40 with COVID-19, enrolled during active disease. The V and J genes are TRBV5-1 and TRBJ2-2; 7 bases align to TRBD2. The CDR3: CASSLVALAEASGELFF. The CDR3 coding sequence is TGCGCCAGCAGCTTGGTCGCCCTAGCGGAGGCGTCCGGGGAGCTGTTTTTT.